This T cell receptor (beta chain) was identified during a study of T cell responses to AZD1222 COVID-19 vaccine (dated by TCRdb to the early 2020s). With regard to the full study: AZD1222 recipients whose second dose came at about 4 weeks and those whose second dose came at about 12 weeks were combined into one group, since spike-specific TCR depth and breadth did not differ between the two schedules. A total of 233 trial participants underwent TCR sequencing, of whom 207 had received two doses of AZD1222 and 26 had received two doses of the MenACWY control vaccine. Trial participants were enrolled by age into 18-55, 56-69 and 70-plus year subgroups, with around 150, 28 and 57 TCR-sequenced participants respectively. The study at large found these results: The vaccine-associated CD4 TCRs covered the entire spike protein, and the dominant responses fell in regions 160-218 and 743-854. The 56-69-year group was small, and its depth increase did not reach significance, likely because of low power. Epitopes outside the regions mutated in the B.1.351 and B.1.1.7 variants were reportedly recognized by nearly half of the unique spike-specific TCRs. A significant rise in spike-specific TCR breadth and depth was observed after two AZD1222 doses relative to day 0 and relative to MenACWY recipients. Because no samples from the day 14 peak response were available, repertoires could be characterized only after the peak T cell response. Most participants were white British and females outnumbered males, and the authors suggested that clonal diversity may have been underestimated. Only five or six AZD1222 recipients were SARS-CoV-2 seropositive at baseline, limiting conclusions about previously exposed vaccinees.

Inclusive of the bounding cysteine and phenylalanine, the CDR3 is 15 residues long. Only the CDR3 part of the read is kept: 45 bases, read in frame from the first base. V loses 5 bases of germline sequence and J loses 1 base, and the interval between the two ends is 12 bases. CDR1 and CDR2 were assigned from the germline V gene as SGHRS and YFSETQ. In light of the paper, this sample's time point label describes: baseline before first vaccination. Vaccinee samples came from UK trials COV001 and COV002, including a single-blind randomized controlled phase 2/3 trial of AZD1222 (ChAdOx1 nCoV-19) in healthy adults. Trial participant PBMC samples were collected at day 0 and day 28 after the second dose for TCRbeta chain sequencing. This clone was detected once. There is no known antigen for this receptor. No base quality information exists; no much larger clone differs at one position. The CDR3 regions of human TCRbeta chains were analyzed by immunosequencing. The original methods were these. TCRs in the repertoires were matched against a reference library of SARS-CoV-2-specific TCRs that had been generated with the MIRA antigen-specificity platform. Breadth was defined as the fraction of unique TCRs that were SARS-CoV-2-associated. Depth was defined as the fraction of total T cells that were SARS-CoV-2-associated. Each spike-specific TCR was assigned to its reactive spike region and to a CD4 or CD8 class using the MIRA data. Log10-transformed breadth and depth values were compared by one-way ANOVA with Sidak's multiple comparisons tests. TCRdb retrieved this table from immuneACCESS and kept in-frame rearrangements only. Not all clones are present; in checked studies, unresolved V genes account for under half, and no reason is known for the remainder. The D gene and trimming were derived from the DNA, and the V and J assignments and clone size from that table. The sample profile shows about 140,000 clones; more than 90% of them were found once. The top ten hold approximately 5.4% of the sample.

Recombination linked TRBV5-1 to TRBJ2-2; matching of 6 bases hints at TRBD1 as the D gene. The sequenced sample was peripheral blood, obtained on day 0 of AZD1222 vaccination. The clonotype comes from an adult in good health. CDR3 reads: CASRVTGWNTGELFF. The base sequence is TGCGCCAGCAGGGTTACAGGGTGGAACACCGGGGAGCTGTTTTTT. The variable domain in full, with residues beyond the CDR3 obtained from the reference TRBV5-1 and TRBJ2-2 genes, is KAGVTQTPRYLIKTRGQQVTLSCSPISGHRSVSWYQQTPGQGLQFLFEYFSETQRNKGNFPGRFSGRQFSNSRSEMNVSTLELGDSALYLCASRVTGWNTGELFFGEGSRLTVL.